This T cell receptor (beta chain) was obtained from a study of long-term antiretroviral therapy in people with HIV (dated by TCRdb to 2022 to 2024). About the investigation overall: The earliest samples were collected roughly a decade before the 2015 WHO recommendation for immediate ART, at a time when ART was usually postponed until CD4 counts fell. This retrospective serial study examined whether starting ART and sustained HIV suppression were associated with changes in the composition and diversity of the TRB repertoire in peripheral blood. From 25 to 30 adults with confirmed HIV infection, the cohort provided 150 to 200 cryopreserved PBMC samples, gathered serially across a mean of around 6 years (range 1-12). No cross-contamination during QIAcube processing was seen in test extractions of a monoclonal T-cell line run alongside 33 polyclonal samples. Of the roughly 32 participants with HIV, approximately twelve were female.

Participants were included only if at least one PBMC sample before ART initiation and at least two post-ART samples were available. All participants with HIV were treated in the United States of America. Before DNA extraction, cryopreserved samples of roughly 0.95-10 million PBMC were thawed and washed. At the time of the earliest PBMC sample for each participant with HIV, ages ranged from roughly 23 to 60 years. Each participant contributed PBMC samples from 1-4 timepoints before ART initiation and 2-8 timepoints after ART initiation, with a median of 7 samples. For every participant, serial HIV viral load, CD4+ T-cell count, ART history and demographic data were obtained. Using a Qiagen kit on a QIAcube, genomic DNA was extracted from unsorted PBMC, with samples processed in batches of 12. The paper's findings and limits, for the study overall: Inferences about post-ART repertoire changes were limited because no data were available on ART adherence, viral resistance or therapy changes. Unsorted PBMC were profiled instead of sorted CD4+ and CD8+ T cells because pre-ART samples had limited cell numbers. HIV repertoires had narrower CDR3 length ranges than controls, and the network structure suggested an antigen-experienced repertoire that shifted only slightly toward naive after ART. Starting ART was linked to a significant rise in TRB diversity, yet even after long-term ART the diversity remained significantly lower than in transplant donor controls. At every time point, the repertoire was dominated by expanded TRB clones first identified before ART initiation, although this dominance fluctuated and, in many PLHIV, declined after ART. The samples were dated from about 2003 to 2017, and the ART regimens that were used may be less effective than current ART regimens. Because PBMC availability was limited, only the TCR beta chain was sequenced, with no alpha chain pairing.

The cysteine opens and the phenylalanine closes a CDR3 of 15 amino acids. Here the CDR3 DNA is all that survives: 45 bases in frame from base 1. V is shortened by 3 bases, J by 8 bases, and the region joining them spans 19 bases. Looking up the germline V gene (reference sequence) yields CDR1 LNHDA and CDR2 SQIVND. The immunoSEQ hsTCRB v3.0 assay was used at survey level resolution for TRB variable region sequencing. A depth of roughly 40,000-55,000 T-cell genomes per sample was targeted for TRB sequencing. Pooled TRB libraries were sequenced on an Illumina MiSeq with a v3 150-cycle kit. The published analysis was carried out like this. Repertoire analysis was run in R within a reproducible Nextflow workflow that covered QC, data transformation and analysis. LymphoSeq2, an R package for AIRR-Seq data exploration, was used to implement custom analyses. A few samples yielding fewer than 5000 total TRB sequences were excluded, leaving 188 analyzed HIV repertoires. Among the 170 to 200 retained HIV repertoires, 59 were collected before ART initiation and roughly 130 after ART initiation. Repertoires were downsampled to 5000 TRB nucleotide sequences, with summary statistics averaged over 100 downsampling iterations. Only TRB sequences with CDR3 regions of at least seven amino acids were retained for analysis. Diversity was measured with a Shannon entropy-derived clonality score and the Gini coefficient. Repertoire networks linked the top 5000 CDR3 amino acid sequences whenever two sequences differed by an edit distance of one. For TRB CDR3 amino acid sequences, GLIPH2 was used to predict antigen specificity groups and MHC restriction. CDR3 amino acid sequences were matched against VDJdb and McPAS-TCR to flag known CMV, EBV, HIV or tissue antigen associations. Pre-ART, post-ART and control groups were compared with Wilcoxon signed-rank tests and Holm-Bonferroni correction. The clones in this table, taken by TCRdb from immuneACCESS, are in-frame only. Not every clone is retained; where verified, under half of the shortfall comes from an unresolved V gene, and the cause of the rest is unknown. V, J and clone size reflect that table, while D and trimming were determined from the DNA. The sample data list some 21,000 clones, and around 69% of these were observed just once. 9% to 15% of the sample belongs to the ten largest clones.

This clone was seen more than once but under ten times. It lacks a known antigen. Base qualities are not recorded, but no much larger clone differs from it by a single base. The chain is assembled from TRBV19 and TRBJ1-2; perhaps TRBD1 is the D gene, with 5 bases matching. The sequence derives from a woman between 40 and 50 years old with HIV. Material: unsorted PBMCs, obtained about 1.8 years before starting antiretroviral therapy. CDR3 sequence: CASSITGTALSGYTF. Here is the DNA: TGTGCCAGTAGTATCACCGGGACGGCCCTCAGCGGCTACACCTTC. Here the CDR3 is joined to the reference TRBV19 and TRBJ1-2 genes, and the full variable domain is: DGGITQSPKYLFRKEGQNVTLSCEQNLNHDAMYWYRQDPGQGLRLIYYSQIVNDFQKGDIAEGYSVSREKKESFPLTVTSAQKNPTAFYLCASSITGTALSGYTFGSGTRLTVV.